This T cell receptor (beta chain) is from a study of blood T cell repertoires in COVID-19. In the original processing: Amplified reference gene primers provided the basis for estimating nucleated cell counts. The assay was immunoSEQ multiplex PCR, and TCRdb's table has in-frame clones only and misses some. V and J calls and clone size are given by that table; D and trimming were obtained from the DNA. The table lists roughly 200,000 clones, around 90% of them singletons. The length of the CDR3 is 13 residues. Germline V CDR1 and CDR2: SQVTM, ANQGSEA. The junction had 3 bases not matched to a gene; V was cut back by 7 bases and J by 0 bases. Clinical history as reported by participants underpinned cohort assignment.

This receptor was identified in a man aged 25-45 years who had recovered from COVID-19. The chain employs TRBV29-1 and TRBJ1-3; 7 bases fit TRBD1. The sequencing sample was made of PBMCs or T cells enriched from blood (not recorded which). The CDR3 loop reads CSGQGGSGNTIYF. The CDR3 coding sequence is TGCAGCGGACAGGGCGGCTCTGGAAACACCATATATTTT.